Listed here are 20 T cell receptor beta chains from one sample, sequenced in a study of blood T cell repertoires in COVID-19 (dated by TCRdb to about 2020). Receptor amplification or capture employed the immunoSEQ multiplex PCR assay. Drawn from immuneACCESS, this table holds only the in-frame rearrangements with V and J called that TCRdb kept. Clones are partly lost; checked studies trace under half to an unresolved V gene and leave the rest unexplained. Within this sample are 250,000 to 400,000 clones, with around nine tenths of them counted one time only. Of the sample, 2.6% is held by the ten largest clones. Sequencing was done on a sample of PBMCs or T cells enriched from blood (not recorded which). The receptors derive from a man aged 55 to 69 who had recovered from COVID-19.

The CDR3 DNA is TGTGCCAGCAGCTTAGCGCTGGGGCGGACTGAAGCTTTCTTT. Protein: CASSLALGRTEAFF. This chain joins TRBV7-9 and TRBJ1-1; D may be TRBD1 (5 bases). Germline CDR1 is SEHNR and CDR2 is FQNEAQ (reference sequence). The V and J ends lost 0 bases and 5 bases respectively, with 10 bases between them. The CDR3 consists of 14 residues.

This chain joins TRBV6-5 and TRBJ1-1, with TRBD1 identical over 11 bases. Germline V gene sequence: CDR1 MNHEY, CDR2 SVGAGI. Unmatched junction bases numbered 8, after V lost 6 bases and J lost 5 bases. The CDR3 is 15 residues long. Written as DNA, the CDR3 is TGTGCCAGCAGCGGACAGGGGGCAGGTCGGACTGAAGCTTTCTTT. This sequence encodes CASSGQGAGRTEAFF.

CDR3: CASSRRRGPDQPQHF. As DNA, the CDR3 is TGTGCCAGCAGCCGCCGGCGGGGTCCGGACCAGCCCCAGCATTTT. This chain uses TRBV3-1 (or the pseudogene TRBV3-2) with TRBJ1-5; D uncertain. This CDR3 region has 15 residues. CDR1 is LGHDT and CDR2 is YNNKEL in the germline V gene (reference sequence). V was pared by 4 bases and J by 7 bases, with 17 bases between.

This sequence joins TRBV28 and TRBJ1-5, with a tentative D call TRBD1 (6 bases). Germline CDR1 reads MDHEN; CDR2 reads SYDVKM. The V end lost 1 base, the J end lost 0 bases, and 13 bases lay between the germline ends. The CDR3 has 17 amino acids. The CDR3 region is CASSLFTGHYSNQPQHF. For the CDR3, the DNA is TGTGCCAGCAGTTTATTTACGGGACACTATAGCAATCAGCCCCAGCATTTT.

The chain employs TRBV30 and TRBJ2-7, with 9 bases matching TRBD2. J was trimmed by 3 bases and V by 3 bases; bases with no gene match: 9. This CDR3 has 15 residues. The germline V gene has CDR1 GTSNPN and CDR2 SVGIG (reference sequence). The CDR3 region has the DNA TGTGCCTGGAGGGCGGGGGGGGGTGACCACTACGAGCAGTACTTC. Its protein product is CAWRAGGGDHYEQYF.

In its sample, this clone was seen once. The genes are TRBV5-1 and TRBJ2-7, with 8 bases aligning to TRBD1. Germline-derived CDR1 and CDR2 are SGHRS and YFSETQ. There are 15 residues in the CDR3. With 2 bases clipped from V and 5 bases from J, the junction kept 9 bases outside the gene matches. This CDR3 reads CASSFRDRLFDEQYF. In DNA form, the CDR3 reads TGCGCCAGCAGCTTTCGGGACAGGTTATTCGACGAGCAGTACTTC.

The chain links TRBV10-3 to TRBJ2-7; 10 bases align to TRBD1. Looked up from germline, CDR1 is ENHRY and CDR2 is SYGVKD. With V trimmed by 3 bases and J by 3 bases, 5 bases remained unmatched. The CDR3 runs 15 residues. The chain's CDR3 is CAISDPGQGHYEQYF. CDR3 coding DNA: TGTGCCATCAGTGACCCGGGACAGGGGCACTACGAGCAGTACTTC.

J is TRBJ2-1 and V is TRBV25-1; D is undetermined. The V end was cut by 3 bases, the J end by 7 bases, with 13 bases between. The CDR3 spans 14 residues. CDR1 is MGHDK, CDR2 SYGVNS, per germline. The CDR3: CASSEFSLRNEQFF. DNA for the CDR3: TGTGCCAGCAGTGAGTTCTCTCTGAGGAATGAGCAGTTCTTC.

V and J are TRBV9 and TRBJ2-7; 10 bases fit TRBD1. V lost 7 bases, J lost 2 bases, and 6 bases stayed unmatched. The CDR3 runs to 14 residues. The germline V gene encodes CDR1 SGDLS and CDR2 YYNGEE. CDR3 sequence: CASGGQGRPYEQYF. The CDR3 DNA sequence: TGTGCCAGCGGGGGACAGGGGCGACCCTACGAGCAGTACTTC.

This sequence joins TRBV19 and TRBJ2-1, with 7 bases matching TRBD1. J was trimmed by 6 bases and V by 6 bases; bases with no gene match: 11. This CDR3 is 15 amino acids long. CDR1 is LNHDA and CDR2 is SQIVND in the germline V gene (reference sequence). The CDR3 protein is CASRPTGVVGNEQFF. DNA for the CDR3: TGTGCCAGTAGGCCCACAGGGGTCGTGGGCAATGAGCAGTTCTTC. Full variable domain (missing parts from reference TRBV19 and TRBJ2-1): DGGITQSPKYLFRKEGQNVTLSCEQNLNHDAMYWYRQDPGQGLRLIYYSQIVNDFQKGDIAEGYSVSREKKESFPLTVTSAQKNPTAFYLCASRPTGVVGNEQFFGPGTRLTVL.

The chain links TRBV27 to TRBJ1-6; TRBD1 agrees at 7 bases. CDR1 is MNHEY, CDR2 SMNVEV, per germline (reference sequence). Unmatched junction bases numbered 12, after V lost 4 bases and J lost 0 bases. The length of the CDR3 is 19 residues. In DNA, the CDR3 is TGTGCCAGCAGTTCCCGCGGGACAGTATCAAGCTCCTATAATTCACCCCTCCACTTT. Its protein is CASSSRGTVSSSYNSPLHF.

The V gene is TRBV7-2, the J gene TRBJ1-5, with TRBD1 as a possible D gene (5 bases). This CDR3 has 14 residues. Trimming removed 5 bases from V and 7 bases from J, with 15 bases in between. Germline V gives CDR1 SGHTA, CDR2 FQGNSA. The CDR3 protein is CASSPSSGSQPQHF. The CDR3 DNA follows: TGTGCCAGCAGCCCGAGTTCAGGGTCCCAGCCCCAGCATTTT. Using reference TRBV7-2 and TRBJ1-5 for the parts outside the CDR3, the full variable domain is GAGVSQSPSNKVTEKGKDVELRCDPISGHTALYWYRQSLGQGLEFLIYFQGNSAPDKSGLPSDRFSAERTGGSVSTLTIQRTQQEDSAVYLCASSPSSGSQPQHFGDGTRLSIL.

J is TRBJ1-2 and V is TRBV5-1; no clear D. The germline CDR1 and CDR2 sequences are SGHRS and YFSETQ. This CDR3 has 11 residues. V lost 4 bases and J lost 5, with 6 bases in between. CDR3 residues: CASSAGYGYTF. CDR3 sequence (DNA): TGCGCCAGCAGCGCCGGGTATGGCTACACCTTC.

Only a few counts were recorded for this clone. CDR3 sequence reads: CASSQDSIRSGYTF. The CDR3 nucleotides read TGTGCCAGCAGCCAAGATAGTATACGGAGTGGCTACACCTTC. The chain employs TRBV3-1 (or the pseudogene TRBV3-2) and TRBJ1-2; D remains ambiguous. The CDR3 is made up of 14 amino acids. Trimming took 0 bases from V and 7 from J, leaving 12 bases between them. CDR1 and CDR2 from the germline V gene are LGHDT and YNNKEL (reference sequence).

The rearrangement joins TRBV18 to TRBJ2-3; TRBD1 might be the D (6 bases). The CDR3 extends over 16 amino acids. Germline V gene data show CDR1 as KGHSH and CDR2 as LQKENI. V gave up 2 bases and J gave up 2 bases, with 14 bases separating them. The DNA for the CDR3 is TGTGCCAGCTCACCAGTGCAGGGGTCGGTCACAGATACGCAGTATTTT. Translated, it gives CASSPVQGSVTDTQYF.

This rearrangement joins TRBV3-1 (or the pseudogene TRBV3-2) to TRBJ2-1, with D possibly TRBD2 on 6 matching bases. Trimming took 2 bases from V and 4 from J, leaving 21 bases between them. The CDR3 has 18 residues. Germline-derived CDR1 and CDR2 are LGHDT and YNNKEL (reference sequence). CDR3 DNA sequence: TGTGCCAGCAGCCAACCCCCGCTCGTCGTCGGGGGATACAATGAGCAGTTCTTC. Its translation is CASSQPPLVVGGYNEQFF.

The count of this clone is one. V gene TRBV7-8 combines with J gene TRBJ1-5; D may be TRBD1 (6 bases). Per germline, CDR1 SGHVS and CDR2 FQNEAQ. The CDR3 is made up of 14 amino acids. Trimming removed 8 bases from V and 6 bases from J, with 17 bases in between. In DNA, the CDR3 is TGTGCCAGCCTACCCGGCAGGGGTGTTCAGCCCCAGCATTTT. Its translation is CASLPGRGVQPQHF.

The genes are TRBV6-2 or TRBV6-3 and TRBJ1-1, with D tentatively TRBD1 (6 bases). Trimming cost V 0 bases and J 4 bases, with 12 bases left between them. Germline CDR1 reads MNHEY; CDR2 reads SVGEGT. The CDR3 covers 15 residues. The DNA for the CDR3 is TGTGCCAGCAGTTACTCTTATCAGGGGTCCACTGAAGCTTTCTTT. It codes for CASSYSYQGSTEAFF.

This sequence joins TRBV28 and TRBJ1-5; TRBD1 aligns across 9 bases. The CDR3 runs 15 residues. From germline, CDR1 is MDHEN and CDR2 SYDVKM. V lost 4 bases to trimming and J lost 1 base; unmatched junction nucleotides: 2. CDR3 bases: TGTGCCAGCAGTTCGGGACAGGGAAGCAATCAGCCCCAGCATTTT. Translated: CASSSGQGSNQPQHF.

The J gene is TRBJ1-6, the V gene TRBV9, with D possibly matching TRBD1 (6 bases). The CDR3 is 12 amino acids. The V gene's germline CDR1 is SGDLS and CDR2 YYNGEE. Deletions cut 6 bases from V and 8 bases from J, with 9 bases between. Here the CDR3 DNA reads TGTGCCAGCAAATCAGGGGATTCACCCCTCCACTTT. This gives the protein CASKSGDSPLHF.